These 19 T cell receptor beta chains were all obtained from the same sample, sequenced in a study of cytotoxic CD8 clonotypes in ibrutinib-treated CLL. Repertoires were generated with immunoSEQ multiplex PCR, while TCRdb's copy carries only in-frame clones and drops some. Of 150,000 or so clones in the sample, roughly 83% were seen once. This material consisted of PBMCs, taken after 12 months of ibrutinib treatment. These receptor sequences come from a human donor with chronic lymphocytic leukemia.

The V call is TRBV5-1, the J call TRBJ2-1, with D unresolved. V was clipped by 1 base and J by 5 bases, with 7 bases between them. In germline, CDR1 is SGHRS, CDR2 YFSETQ. The CDR3 covers 13 residues. The CDR3 is CASSLTPDNEQFF. The DNA of the CDR3 is TGCGCCAGCAGCTTGACGCCGGACAATGAGCAGTTCTTC. Variable domain in full (rest from reference TRBV5-1 and TRBJ2-1): KAGVTQTPRYLIKTRGQQVTLSCSPISGHRSVSWYQQTPGQGLQFLFEYFSETQRNKGNFPGRFSGRQFSNSRSEMNVSTLELGDSALYLCASSLTPDNEQFFGPGTRLTVL.

DNA for the CDR3: TGTGCCAGCAGATCCCCGACCGGGACTAGATATGGCTACACCTTC. This gives the protein CASRSPTGTRYGYTF. The chain joins TRBV5-4 to TRBJ1-2; TRBD1 might be the D (5 bases). V lost 5 bases, J lost 5 bases, and 19 bases lay in between. This CDR3 is 15 amino acids long. The germline V gene has CDR1 SGHNT and CDR2 YYREEE (reference sequence).

This clone has more than one count but fewer than ten. This rearrangement joins TRBV4-1 to TRBJ2-3, with TRBD1 identical over 9 bases. The V gene end was trimmed by 2 bases and the J gene end by 0 bases; junction bases not matched to a gene: 3. The CDR3 totals 16 residues. Germline V gene sequence: CDR1 MGHRA, CDR2 YSYEKL. The CDR3 bases are TGCGCCAGCAGCCAAACCGGGACAGGGAGCACAGATACGCAGTATTTT. Translated: CASSQTGTGSTDTQYF.

This clone appeared many times. The rearrangement joins TRBV6-5 to TRBJ1-2, with D possibly being TRBD1 (5 bases). The CDR3 covers 15 residues. CDR1 MNHEY and CDR2 SVGAGI come from the germline V gene. The V end lost 6 bases, the J end lost 4 bases, and 18 bases lay between the germline ends. For the CDR3, the DNA is TGTGCCAGCAGCCAGGTGGACACCCCCTTCTATGGCTACACCTTC. Its translation: CASSQVDTPFYGYTF.

This rearrangement joins TRBV6-6 to TRBJ2-7; 7 positions agree with TRBD1. Germline V lookup: CDR1 MNHNY, CDR2 SVGAGI (reference sequence). V shed 5 bases, J shed 9 bases, and the junction held 7 bases outside the gene matches. CDR3 length equals 12 residues. The CDR3: CASSGRDSTQYF. In DNA, the CDR3 is TGTGCCAGCAGTGGACGGGACAGTACGCAGTACTTC.

The CDR3, as DNA: TGCGCCAGCAGCTTGGTTATTGGGGGTGACGCTGAAGCTTTCTTT. Its translation: CASSLVIGGDAEAFF. The chain is built from TRBV5-1 and TRBJ1-1, with a possible D match to TRBD1 (5 bases). The ends were cut back, 0 bases at V and 6 bases at J, with 15 bases in the middle. The CDR3 loop spans 15 amino acids. Looked up from germline, CDR1 is SGHRS and CDR2 is YFSETQ.

The V gene is TRBV13, the J gene TRBJ2-3; a weak D match, TRBD2 (5 bases). V was shortened by 5 bases and J by 5 bases, with 14 bases between the two germline ends. The germline gives CDR1 PRHDT, CDR2 FYEKMQ (reference sequence). This CDR3 region has 14 residues. The CDR3 reads CASSPRWAGDTQYF. The CDR3 DNA is TGTGCCAGCAGCCCGAGATGGGCGGGAGATACGCAGTATTTT.

This clone was found a few times. J is TRBJ1-3 and V is TRBV28, with TRBD1 identical over 10 bases. Germline V gene data show CDR1 as MDHEN and CDR2 as SYDVKM. V gave up 1 base and J gave up 5 bases; unmatched junction bases: 5. This CDR3 is 16 amino acids long. The CDR3 loop is CASSLYGQGVRNTIYF. In DNA form, the CDR3 reads TGTGCCAGCAGTTTATACGGACAGGGGGTCCGAAACACCATATATTTT.

V gene TRBV4-3 combines with J gene TRBJ2-7; 15 bases agree with TRBD2. Germline V gives CDR1 LGHNA, CDR2 YSLEER. V lost 0 bases, J lost 6 bases, and 9 bases stayed unmatched. The CDR3 is made up of 18 amino acids. The CDR3 bases are TGCGCCAGCAGCCAAGATTTCCCCTGGACTAGCGGGAGGGCCGAGCAGTACTTC. It specifies CASSQDFPWTSGRAEQYF.

The V and J genes are TRBV4-2 and TRBJ2-7; unclear D gene. V was clipped by 0 bases and J by 4 bases, with 13 bases between them. Germline assignment: CDR1 LGHNA and CDR2 YNFKEQ. This CDR3 is built from 15 residues. The CDR3 DNA sequence: TGTGCCAGCAGCCAAGATTACAGCCACCCTTACGAGCAGTACTTC. Protein: CASSQDYSHPYEQYF.

The V call is TRBV11-2, the J call TRBJ2-3; TRBD2 aligns across 7 bases. V lost 5 bases and J lost 0; bases outside the gene matches: 8. This CDR3 comprises 16 residues. CDR1 is SGHAT, CDR2 FQNNGV, per germline. CDR3 amino acids: CASSLRGGFSTDTQYF. The CDR3 coding sequence is TGTGCCAGCAGCCTAAGGGGAGGGTTTAGCACAGATACGCAGTATTTT.

The chain links TRBV28 to TRBJ1-1, with D tentatively TRBD1 (5 bases). Trimming pared 5 bases from V and 5 bases from J, leaving 15 bases between. CDR3 size: 14 residues. Germline V gives CDR1 MDHEN, CDR2 SYDVKM. CDR3: CASSPAPGRTEAFF. DNA for the CDR3: TGTGCCAGCAGTCCAGCCCCGGGGCGAACTGAAGCTTTCTTT.

This sequence joins TRBV7-2 and TRBJ2-2; 13 positions agree with TRBD2. V shed 4 bases and J 2 bases; nucleotides not matched to a gene: 1. Germline-derived CDR1 and CDR2 are SGHTA and FQGNSA. This CDR3 has 16 residues. CDR3 in amino acids: CASSWTSGGNTGELFF. Here the CDR3 DNA reads TGTGCCAGCAGCTGGACTAGCGGGGGAAACACCGGGGAGCTGTTTTTT.

The V and J genes are TRBV27 and TRBJ2-1, with 13 bases aligning to TRBD2. Germline V CDR1 and CDR2: MNHEY, SMNVEV (reference sequence). The J segment lost 11 bases and the V segment lost 9 bases, leaving 10 bases of the junction unmatched. This CDR3 has 14 amino acids. DNA for the CDR3: TGTGCCAGTTACTCCGGACTAGCGGGAGCGAAGCAGTTCTTC. Translation gives CASYSGLAGAKQFF.

V and J are TRBV10-3 and TRBJ1-5; D is uncertain. Germline CDR1 and CDR2: ENHRY and SYGVKD. The CDR3 contains 13 residues. Trimming cost V 3 bases and J 4 bases, with 7 bases left between them. CDR3 DNA: TGTGCCATCAGTGAACTGCCGAATCAGCCCCAGCATTTT. Protein: CAISELPNQPQHF.

The chain is built from TRBV19 and TRBJ2-3, with no clear D. The CDR3 runs to 15 residues. The germline gives CDR1 LNHDA, CDR2 SQIVND (reference sequence). Trimming pared 4 bases from V and 1 base from J, leaving 12 bases between. The CDR3 protein is CASSTLELGTDTQYF. DNA of the CDR3: TGTGCCAGTAGTACTCTAGAATTAGGCACAGATACGCAGTATTTT.

Within the sample, this clone is medium-sized. V usage is TRBV30 and J usage is TRBJ2-6; D unresolved. This CDR3 comprises 15 residues. V dropped 0 bases and J dropped 2 bases, with 8 bases sitting between them. The germline V gene has CDR1 GTSNPN and CDR2 SVGIG (reference sequence). The CDR3 nucleotides read TGTGCCTGGAGTGTTGGTGGGGCTGGGGCCAACGTCCTGACTTTC. Translated, it gives CAWSVGGAGANVLTF.

The rearrangement uses TRBV12-5 and TRBJ1-3; D might be TRBD1 (5 bases). Germline assignment: CDR1 LGHNT and CDR2 FRNRAP. V was shortened by 2 bases and J by 0 bases, with 23 bases between the two germline ends. This CDR3 spans 20 amino acids. The chain's CDR3 is CASGLKGAVDPAVSGNTIYF. CDR3 DNA: TGTGCTAGTGGTTTGAAAGGGGCTGTGGACCCCGCGGTCTCTGGAAACACCATATATTTT.

The chain has TRBV6-6 and TRBJ2-2; 8 positions agree with TRBD2. The CDR3 length is 15 residues. Germline assignment: CDR1 MNHNY and CDR2 SVGAGI (reference sequence). After removal of 7 bases from V and 5 bases from J, the junction contained 9 bases not matched to a gene. Written as DNA, the CDR3 is TGTGCCAGCAAAGGAGCGGGAGTCCTGACCGGGGAGCTGTTTTTT. Translating gives CASKGAGVLTGELFF.